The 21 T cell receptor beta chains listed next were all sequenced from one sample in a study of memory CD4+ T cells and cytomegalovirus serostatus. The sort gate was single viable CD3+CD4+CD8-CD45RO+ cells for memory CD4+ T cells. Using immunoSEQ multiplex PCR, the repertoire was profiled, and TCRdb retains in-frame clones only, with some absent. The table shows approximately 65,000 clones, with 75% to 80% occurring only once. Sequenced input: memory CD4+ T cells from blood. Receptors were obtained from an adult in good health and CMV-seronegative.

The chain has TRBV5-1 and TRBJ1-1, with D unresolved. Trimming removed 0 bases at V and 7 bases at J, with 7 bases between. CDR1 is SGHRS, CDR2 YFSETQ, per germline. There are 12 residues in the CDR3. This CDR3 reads CASSLDSYEAFF. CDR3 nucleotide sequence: TGCGCCAGCAGCTTGGACAGCTATGAAGCTTTCTTT.

CDR3 DNA sequence: TGCGCCAGCAGGGTGGCACAGGCGGACCTCCATGGCTACACCTTC. Residues: CASRVAQADLHGYTF. V usage is TRBV5-1 and J usage is TRBJ1-2; TRBD1 might be the D (5 bases). Trimming removed 5 bases at V and 6 bases at J, with 20 bases between. CDR3 length: 15 residues. CDR1 and CDR2 (germline): SGHRS, YFSETQ.

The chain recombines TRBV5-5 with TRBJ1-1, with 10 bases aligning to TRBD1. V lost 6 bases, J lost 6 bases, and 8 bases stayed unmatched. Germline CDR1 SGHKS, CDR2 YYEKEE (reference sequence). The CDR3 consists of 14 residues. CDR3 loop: CASNWDRGVPEAFF. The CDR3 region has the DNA TGTGCCAGCAACTGGGACAGGGGCGTTCCTGAAGCTTTCTTT.

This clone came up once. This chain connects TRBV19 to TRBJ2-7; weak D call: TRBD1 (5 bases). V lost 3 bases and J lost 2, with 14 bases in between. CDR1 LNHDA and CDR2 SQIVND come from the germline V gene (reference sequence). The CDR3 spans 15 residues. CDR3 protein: CASSMASGWAYEQYF. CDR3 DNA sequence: TGTGCCAGTAGTATGGCGTCAGGGTGGGCCTACGAGCAGTACTTC.

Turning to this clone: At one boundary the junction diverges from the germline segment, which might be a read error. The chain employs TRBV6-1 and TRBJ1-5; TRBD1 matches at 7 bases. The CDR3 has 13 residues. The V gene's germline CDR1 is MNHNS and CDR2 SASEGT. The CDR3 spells CASSESWDSSPYF. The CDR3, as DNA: TGTGCCAGCAGTGAATCATGGGACAGCAGCCCCTATTTT.

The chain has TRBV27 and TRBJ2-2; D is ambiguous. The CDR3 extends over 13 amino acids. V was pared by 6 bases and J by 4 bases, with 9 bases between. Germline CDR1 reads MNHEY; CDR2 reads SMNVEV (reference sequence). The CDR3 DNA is TGTGCCAGCAGCCCTTGGCTCACCGGGGAGCTGTTTTTT. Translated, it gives CASSPWLTGELFF.

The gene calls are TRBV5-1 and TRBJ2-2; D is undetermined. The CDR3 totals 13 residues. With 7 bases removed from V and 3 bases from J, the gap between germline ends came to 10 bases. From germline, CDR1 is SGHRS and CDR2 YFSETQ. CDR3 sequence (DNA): TGCGCCAGCGCCTTGCCGGACACCGGGGAGCTGTTTTTT. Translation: CASALPDTGELFF.

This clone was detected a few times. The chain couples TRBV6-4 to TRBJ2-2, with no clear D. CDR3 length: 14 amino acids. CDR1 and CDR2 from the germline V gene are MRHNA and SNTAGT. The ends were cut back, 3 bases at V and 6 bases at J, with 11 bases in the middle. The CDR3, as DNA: TGTGCCAGCAGTGAAATCCCCAGAGCCGGGGAGCTGTTTTTT. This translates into CASSEIPRAGELFF.

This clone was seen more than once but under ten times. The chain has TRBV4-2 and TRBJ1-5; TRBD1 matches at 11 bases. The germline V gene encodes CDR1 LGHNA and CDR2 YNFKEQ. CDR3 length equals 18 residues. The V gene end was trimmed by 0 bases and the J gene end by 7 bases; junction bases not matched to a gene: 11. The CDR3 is CASSQESDPGQGGQPQHF. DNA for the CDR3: TGTGCCAGCAGCCAAGAAAGTGATCCGGGACAGGGGGGCCAGCCCCAGCATTTT.

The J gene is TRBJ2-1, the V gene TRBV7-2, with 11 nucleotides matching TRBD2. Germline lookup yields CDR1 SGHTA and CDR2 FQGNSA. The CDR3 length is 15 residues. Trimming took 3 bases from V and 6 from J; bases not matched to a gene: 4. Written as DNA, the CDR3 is TGTGCCAGCAGCTTCGGACTAGCGGGTTTCAATGAGCAGTTCTTC. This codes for CASSFGLAGFNEQFF.

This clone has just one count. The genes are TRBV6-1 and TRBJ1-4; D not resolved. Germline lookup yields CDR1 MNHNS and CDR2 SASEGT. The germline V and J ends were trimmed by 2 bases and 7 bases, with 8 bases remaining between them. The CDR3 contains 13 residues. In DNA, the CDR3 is TGTGCCAGCAGTGAACCGCTTAGTGAAAAACTGTTTTTT. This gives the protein CASSEPLSEKLFF.

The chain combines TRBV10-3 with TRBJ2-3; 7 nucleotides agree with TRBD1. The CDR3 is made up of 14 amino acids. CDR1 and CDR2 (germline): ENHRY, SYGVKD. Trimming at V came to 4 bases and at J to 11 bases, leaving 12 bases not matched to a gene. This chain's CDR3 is CAISAGTADLGQYF. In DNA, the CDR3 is TGTGCCATCAGTGCCGGGACAGCCGACCTCGGGCAGTATTTT.

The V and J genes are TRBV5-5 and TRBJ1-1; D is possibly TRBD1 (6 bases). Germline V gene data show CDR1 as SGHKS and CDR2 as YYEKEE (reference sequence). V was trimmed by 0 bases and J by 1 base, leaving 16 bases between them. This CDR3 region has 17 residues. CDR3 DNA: TGTGCCAGCAGCTTGGACAGGGCGGGCCGGGGGAACACTGAAGCTTTCTTT. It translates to CASSLDRAGRGNTEAFF. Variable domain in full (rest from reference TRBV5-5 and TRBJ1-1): DAGVTQSPTHLIKTRGQQVTLRCSPISGHKSVSWYQQVLGQGPQFIFQYYEKEERGRGNFPDRFSARQFPNYSSELNVNALLLGDSALYLCASSLDRAGRGNTEAFFGQGTRLTVV.

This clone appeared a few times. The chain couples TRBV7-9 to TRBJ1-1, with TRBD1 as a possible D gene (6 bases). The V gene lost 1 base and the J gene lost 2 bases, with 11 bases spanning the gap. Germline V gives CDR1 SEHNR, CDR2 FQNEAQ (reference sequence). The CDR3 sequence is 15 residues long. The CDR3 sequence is CASSLGPDSNTEAFF. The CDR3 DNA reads TGTGCCAGCAGCTTAGGGCCGGACAGCAACACTGAAGCTTTCTTT. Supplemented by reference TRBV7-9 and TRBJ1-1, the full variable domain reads DTGVSQNPRHKITKRGQNVTFRCDPISEHNRLYWYRQTLGQGPEFLTYFQNEAQLEKSRLLSDRFSAERPKGSFSTLEIQRTEQGDSAMYLCASSLGPDSNTEAFFGQGTRLTVV.

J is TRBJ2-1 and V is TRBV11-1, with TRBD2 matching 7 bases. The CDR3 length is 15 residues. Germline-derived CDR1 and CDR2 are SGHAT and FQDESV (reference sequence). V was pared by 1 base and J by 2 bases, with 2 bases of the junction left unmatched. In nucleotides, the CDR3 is TGTGCCAGCAGCTTAGGTGGGAGGGCCTACAATGAGCAGTTCTTC. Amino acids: CASSLGGRAYNEQFF.

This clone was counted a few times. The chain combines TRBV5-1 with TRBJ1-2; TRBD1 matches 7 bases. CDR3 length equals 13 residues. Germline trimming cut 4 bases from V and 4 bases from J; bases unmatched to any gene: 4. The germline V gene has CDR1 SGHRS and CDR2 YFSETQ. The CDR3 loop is CASSPDRAYGYTF. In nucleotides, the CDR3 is TGCGCCAGCAGCCCCGACAGGGCCTATGGCTACACCTTC.

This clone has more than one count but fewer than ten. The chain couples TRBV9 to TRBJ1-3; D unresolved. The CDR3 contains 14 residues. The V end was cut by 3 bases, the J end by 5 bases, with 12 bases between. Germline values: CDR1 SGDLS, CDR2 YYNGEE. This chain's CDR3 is CASSASDTRNTIYF. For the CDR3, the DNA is TGTGCCAGCAGCGCGAGTGACACGCGAAACACCATATATTTT.

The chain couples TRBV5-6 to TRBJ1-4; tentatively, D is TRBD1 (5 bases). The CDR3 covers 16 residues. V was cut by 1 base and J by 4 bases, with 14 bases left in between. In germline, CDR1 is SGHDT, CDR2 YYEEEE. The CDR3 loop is CASSLNPTARNEKLFF. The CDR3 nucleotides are TGTGCCAGCAGCTTGAACCCGACAGCCCGTAATGAAAAACTGTTTTTT.

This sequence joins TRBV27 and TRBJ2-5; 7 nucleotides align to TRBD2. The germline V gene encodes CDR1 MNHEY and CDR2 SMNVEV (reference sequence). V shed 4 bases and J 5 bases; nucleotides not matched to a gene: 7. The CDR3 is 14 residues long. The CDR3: CASSSSGWGETQYF. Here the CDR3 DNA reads TGTGCCAGCAGTTCTAGCGGTTGGGGGGAGACCCAGTACTTC.

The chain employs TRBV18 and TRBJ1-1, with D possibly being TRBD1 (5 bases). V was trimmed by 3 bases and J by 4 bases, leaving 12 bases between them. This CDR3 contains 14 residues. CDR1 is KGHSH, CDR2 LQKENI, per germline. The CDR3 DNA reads TGTGCCAGCTCACCCCAGGGTGAGGGCACTGAAGCTTTCTTT. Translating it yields CASSPQGEGTEAFF.

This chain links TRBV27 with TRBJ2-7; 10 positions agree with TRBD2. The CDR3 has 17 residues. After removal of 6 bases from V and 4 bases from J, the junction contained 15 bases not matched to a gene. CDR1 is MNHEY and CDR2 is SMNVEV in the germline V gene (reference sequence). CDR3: CASSKKLAGTYSYEQYF. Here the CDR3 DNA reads TGTGCCAGCAGCAAAAAACTAGCGGGAACTTATTCGTACGAGCAGTACTTC.